This T cell receptor beta chain emerged from a study of regulatory T cells in long-lasting Graves disease. Whole-study findings and limits: The work looked only at peripheral blood and did not look at thyroid tissue. Newly diagnosed Graves' patients exceeded persistent ones in TCR diversity.

About this clonotype: Its antigen is not identified.

Time point reported: newly diagnosed GD, antithyroid drugs for less than 3 months. The TCR library was made from RNA extracted from PBMCs. The J segment lost 12 bases and the V segment lost 3 bases, leaving 11 bases of the junction unmatched. The germline V gene encodes CDR1 KGHSH and CDR2 LQKENI. The CDR3 is made up of 15 amino acids. In building TCR beta libraries, iRepertoire HTBI primers were used together with Arm-PCR of CDR3 regions. TCRdb re-called the multiplex PCR reads with MiXCR, one entry per CDR3 protein. The table records 380,000 or so distinct CDR3 sequences, roughly 15% of them present only once. The data were also submitted as part of a second study, on T cells in Graves' hyperthyroidism and ophthalmopathy. Turning to that study: Stable hyperthyroidism and ophthalmopathy were separated using 13 V-J signatures.

The chain joins TRBV18 to TRBJ1-2; 12 nucleotides line up with TRBD1. This sequence originates from a woman in her late teens or twenties with Graves disease. The material was peripheral blood mononuclear cells (PBMCs), obtained at new diagnosis, from a patient treated with antithyroid drugs. CDR3 amino acids: CASSPGTGGIHFDTF. In nucleotides, the CDR3 is TGTGCCAGCTCACCTGGGACAGGGGGCATCCATTTTGACACCTTC.